These 23 T cell receptor beta chains share one sample of origin, sequenced in a study of blood T cell repertoires in COVID-19. Sequenced by immunoSEQ multiplex PCR; TCRdb stores in-frame clones only, minus some. The sample has about 180,000 clones, 81% seen once; the top ten hold around 5.3%. The sequenced material came from PBMCs or T cells enriched from blood (not recorded which). The receptors were sampled from a woman between 40 and 55 years old with acute COVID-19.

This chain connects TRBV5-6 to TRBJ2-7; 11 nucleotides match TRBD2. Germline lookup yields CDR1 SGHDT and CDR2 YYEEEE. The CDR3 runs 15 residues. V was clipped by 0 bases and J by 4 bases; unmatched bases: 3. In DNA form, the CDR3 reads TGTGCCAGCAGCTTGGTGACTAGCGGGAAATACGAGCAGTACTTC. Amino acid sequence: CASSLVTSGKYEQYF.

The rearrangement uses TRBV6-5 and TRBJ2-5, with a weak D call TRBD1 (6 bases). Germline V gene sequence: CDR1 MNHEY, CDR2 SVGAGI. This CDR3 comprises 12 residues. V lost 7 bases, J lost 10 bases, and 16 bases lay in between. This CDR3 reads CASKQGSQDQYF. The CDR3 DNA reads TGTGCCAGCAAACAGGGATCTCAGGACCAGTACTTC.

The chain has TRBV7-3 and TRBJ1-6, with D perhaps matching TRBD1 (6 bases). V lost 1 base, J lost 7 bases, and 14 bases lay in between. In germline, CDR1 is SGHTA, CDR2 FQGTGA. The CDR3 extends over 16 amino acids. The DNA of the CDR3 is TGTGCCAGCAGCTTAAAACACAGGGACCCAAATTCACCCCTCCACTTT. Protein product: CASSLKHRDPNSPLHF. The full variable domain, its missing parts supplied by reference TRBV7-3 and TRBJ1-6, is GAGVSQTPSNKVTEKGKYVELRCDPISGHTALYWYRQSLGQGPEFLIYFQGTGAADDSGLPNDRFFAVRPEGSVSTLKIQRTERGDSAVYLCASSLKHRDPNSPLHFGNGTRLTVT.

The chain links TRBV7-9 to TRBJ2-5; the D is unclear. V was trimmed by 0 bases and J by 0 bases, leaving 14 bases between them. CDR1 is SEHNR and CDR2 is FQNEAQ in the germline V gene (reference sequence). The CDR3 has 17 residues. The CDR3 is CASSLASGYWDQETQYF. The CDR3 DNA sequence: TGTGCCAGCAGCTTAGCCTCAGGATATTGGGACCAAGAGACCCAGTACTTC.

This clone has a single count. This sequence joins TRBV27 and TRBJ2-3, with D tentatively TRBD2 (6 bases). Germline V lookup: CDR1 MNHEY, CDR2 SMNVEV (reference sequence). The CDR3 totals 16 residues. Trimming removed 3 bases from V and 0 bases from J, with 13 bases in between. The CDR3 coding sequence is TGTGCCAGCAGTTTCCGCGGGACGGTGAGCACAGATACGCAGTATTTT. This gives the protein CASSFRGTVSTDTQYF.

The V gene is TRBV11-3, the J gene TRBJ2-3; D is unclear. There are 15 residues in the CDR3. Germline V lookup: CDR1 SGHNT, CDR2 YENEEA. V lost 5 bases and J 2 bases, leaving 14 bases between the germline ends. The CDR3 coding sequence is TGTGCCAGCAGCCCTCGGCTAGAGGTCACAGATACGCAGTATTTT. It specifies CASSPRLEVTDTQYF.

V gene TRBV5-1 combines with J gene TRBJ2-5; TRBD1 aligns across 10 bases. CDR1 is SGHRS and CDR2 is YFSETQ in the germline V gene. This CDR3 is 15 amino acids long. V lost 3 bases, J lost 3 bases, and 5 bases stayed unmatched. CDR3 region: CASSSPGQGKETQYF. CDR3 coding DNA: TGCGCCAGCAGCTCGCCGGGACAGGGGAAAGAGACCCAGTACTTC.

This clone has a handful of counts. The gene calls are TRBV2 and TRBJ1-2, with D tentatively TRBD1 (6 bases). Germline CDR1 and CDR2: SNHLY and FYNNEI. This CDR3 has 12 residues. Between the trimmed V and J ends, which lost 3 bases and 4 bases, there was a span of 6 bases. The CDR3 sequence is CASSDRGYGYTF. CDR3 in DNA: TGTGCCAGCAGTGACAGGGGCTATGGCTACACCTTC.

V and J are TRBV27 and TRBJ2-2; 11 bases agree with TRBD2. Germline CDR1 reads MNHEY; CDR2 reads SMNVEV (reference sequence). The ends lost 3 bases at V and 2 bases at J; junction bases unmatched: 5. The CDR3 loop spans 17 amino acids. CDR3 amino acids: CASSFALAGANTGELFF. CDR3 DNA sequence: TGTGCCAGCAGTTTCGCACTAGCGGGAGCTAACACCGGGGAGCTGTTTTTT.

The chain couples TRBV21-1 to TRBJ1-2; the D call in the table, TRBD1, was not verified against the DNA. TRBV21-1 counts as a pseudogene. The CDR3 totals 16 residues. CDR3 in DNA: TGTGCCAGCAGGCCTACAACAGGTACAGCTAACTATGGCTACACCTTC. Encoded protein: CASRPTTGTANYGYTF.

This clone was detected a few times. This chain links TRBV7-8 with TRBJ2-4; D is ambiguous. This CDR3 has 13 amino acids. In germline, CDR1 is SGHVS, CDR2 FQNEAQ. V was shortened by 4 bases and J by 8 bases, with 12 bases between the two germline ends. CDR3 residues: CASSSSKEHIQYF. In DNA form, the CDR3 reads TGTGCCAGCAGCTCGTCAAAGGAGCACATTCAGTACTTC.

V gene TRBV23-1 combines with J gene TRBJ2-7; D possibly corresponds to TRBD1 (6 bases). TRBV23-1 is an ORF; its function is uncertain. This CDR3 region has 15 residues. V lost 3 bases and J 6 bases, leaving 18 bases between the germline ends. The CDR3 loop reads CASSHLNRELGEQYF. CDR3 nucleotides: TGCGCCAGCAGTCACCTCAACAGGGAACTGGGCGAGCAGTACTTC.

The V gene is TRBV3-1 (or the pseudogene TRBV3-2), the J gene TRBJ1-1; D is possibly TRBD1 (6 bases). Germline CDR1 is LGHDT and CDR2 is YNNKEL (reference sequence). The CDR3 runs to 14 residues. Trimming removed 1 base at V and 4 bases at J, with 10 bases between. The CDR3 region is CASSQGTVSTEAFF. The DNA for the CDR3 is TGTGCCAGCAGCCAAGGGACAGTTAGCACTGAAGCTTTCTTT.

The chain employs TRBV24-1 and TRBJ2-5, with 10 bases fitting TRBD2. With 4 bases clipped from V and 4 bases from J, the junction kept 8 bases outside the gene matches. Germline lookup yields CDR1 KGHDR and CDR2 SFDVKD. The CDR3 covers 16 residues. The CDR3, as DNA: TGTGCCACCAGTGACCCCGTTAGCGGGAGGATAGAGACCCAGTACTTC. This translates into CATSDPVSGRIETQYF.

V and J are TRBV6-5 and TRBJ1-2; 9 positions agree with TRBD1. The CDR3 is 16 amino acids. Germline-derived CDR1 and CDR2 are MNHEY and SVGAGI. Unmatched junction bases numbered 11, after V lost 4 bases and J lost 5 bases. CDR3 coding DNA: TGTGCCAGCAGTTCGCCTCACAGGGGGCGCGGATATGGCTACACCTTC. It yields the protein CASSSPHRGRGYGYTF.

The CDR3 protein is CASGKDRGRKETQYF. CDR3 DNA sequence: TGCGCCAGCGGTAAGGACAGGGGGCGGAAGGAGACCCAGTACTTC. This sequence joins TRBV10-1 and TRBJ2-5, with 11 bases aligning to TRBD1. The length of the CDR3 is 15 residues. CDR1 and CDR2 (germline): WNHNN, SYGVQD (reference sequence). J lost 5 bases, V lost 8 bases, and 10 bases had no gene match.

The chain is built from TRBV3-1 (or the pseudogene TRBV3-2) and TRBJ2-5; 9 bases are a match to TRBD2. With 3 bases clipped from V and 5 bases from J, the junction kept 16 bases outside the gene matches. Germline lookup yields CDR1 LGHDT and CDR2 YNNKEL (reference sequence). The CDR3 consists of 18 residues. Here the CDR3 DNA reads TGTGCCAGCAGCCACAGACCGCGTGCTAGCGGGAATGGGGAGACCCAGTACTTC. Translated: CASSHRPRASGNGETQYF.

The chain carries TRBV2 and TRBJ1-1; maybe TRBD1 (5 bases). Germline CDR1 and CDR2: SNHLY and FYNNEI. The ends were cut back, 5 bases at V and 4 bases at J, with 11 bases in the middle. The CDR3 contains 13 residues. CDR3 region: CASSPRVGTEAFF. The CDR3 region has the DNA TGTGCCAGCAGTCCCAGGGTGGGCACTGAAGCTTTCTTT. Filled out from reference TRBV2 and TRBJ1-1, the complete variable domain reads EPEVTQTPSHQVTQMGQEVILRCVPISNHLYFYWYRQILGQKVEFLVSFYNNEISEKSEIFDDQFSVERPDGSNFTLKIRSTKLEDSAMYFCASSPRVGTEAFFGQGTRLTVV.

A single count supports this clone. The rearrangement uses TRBV5-1 and TRBJ2-1; a weak D match, TRBD2 (5 bases). The V gene lost 0 bases and the J gene lost 7 bases, with 14 bases spanning the gap. The CDR3 length is 15 residues. Germline V CDR1 and CDR2: SGHRS, YFSETQ. This CDR3 is CASSLASGLINEQFF. CDR3 in DNA: TGCGCCAGCAGCTTGGCCAGCGGACTTATTAATGAGCAGTTCTTC.

As DNA, the CDR3 is TGTGCCAGCAGTTACTCAGCGGGGGTTAATCAGCCCCAGCATTTT. Its translation is CASSYSAGVNQPQHF. The genes are TRBV6-5 and TRBJ1-5, with D perhaps TRBD1 (5 bases). CDR1 and CDR2 from the germline V gene are MNHEY and SVGAGI. The CDR3 runs 15 residues. V gave up 0 bases and J gave up 4 bases, with 10 bases separating them.

The chain employs TRBV10-1 and TRBJ1-2; 8 positions agree with TRBD1. In germline, CDR1 is WNHNN, CDR2 SYGVQD (reference sequence). The CDR3 covers 13 residues. This chain's CDR3 is CGQTGGTNYGYTF. CDR3 DNA sequence: TGCGGACAAACAGGGGGGACTAACTATGGCTACACCTTC.

This chain links TRBV28 with TRBJ1-2; D is unclear. Germline CDR1 and CDR2: MDHEN and SYDVKM. The V end lost 10 bases, the J end lost 2 bases, and 8 bases lay between the germline ends. This CDR3 is built from 11 residues. The CDR3 sequence: CATTPNYGYTF. The CDR3 DNA reads as TGTGCCACCACTCCCAACTATGGCTACACCTTC.

A single count supports this clone. The rearrangement links TRBV10-3 to TRBJ2-1, with 7 positions matching TRBD1. Germline V CDR1 and CDR2: ENHRY, SYGVKD. CDR3 length equals 17 residues. V lost 5 bases, J lost 4 bases, and 14 bases stayed unmatched. The CDR3 coding sequence is TGTGCCATCAGTCGCACCCTACAGGGGACGGGGTACAATGAGCAGTTCTTC. Translating it yields CAISRTLQGTGYNEQFF.